The text below deals with one T cell receptor (beta chain). No antigen is known for it. Authors' methods: ImmunoSEQ yielded junction-only sequences lacking quality scores, so filtering differed. Clones were read by immunoSEQ multiplex PCR, and TCRdb kept only the in-frame ones, dropping some. That table furnishes V, J and clone size, whereas the DNA furnished D and trimming. The top ten hold around 9.3% of the sample, which has a few hundred thousand clones, around four fifths seen once. The sample belongs to a study of shared clonotypes between healthy human individuals. Study at large: Donors consisted of two women and a few men between 18 and 49. Per-donor plates numbered three CD4 naive, three CD4 memory, two CD8 naive and one CD8 memory. Whole-study findings and limits: Several donors showed sharing of approximately 5% of naive CD4 clonotypes.

The CDR3 has 14 residues. With 3 bases clipped from V and 4 bases from J, the junction kept 5 bases outside the gene matches. CDR1 SGHDN and CDR2 FVKESK come from the germline V gene. V and J are TRBV14 and TRBJ2-5, with 7 positions matching TRBD1. The sequencing input was memory CD4+ T cells sorted from blood. As to subset: CD45RA-negative fraction. The sequence was collected from a young man in good health. CDR3 sequence reads: CASSHRQGRETQYF. DNA for the CDR3: TGTGCCAGCAGCCACAGACAGGGTAGAGAGACCCAGTACTTC.